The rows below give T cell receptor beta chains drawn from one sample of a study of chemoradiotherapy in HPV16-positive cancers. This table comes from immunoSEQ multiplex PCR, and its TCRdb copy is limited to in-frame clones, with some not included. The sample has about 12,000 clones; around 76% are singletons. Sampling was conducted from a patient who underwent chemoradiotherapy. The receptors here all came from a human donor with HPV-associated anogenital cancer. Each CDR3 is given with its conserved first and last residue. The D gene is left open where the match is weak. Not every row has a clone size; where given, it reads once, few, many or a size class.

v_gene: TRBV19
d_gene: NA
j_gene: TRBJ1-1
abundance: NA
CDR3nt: TGTGCCAGTAGTACGTCCTTGATGAACACTGAAGCTTTCTTT
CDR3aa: CASSTSLMNTEAFF

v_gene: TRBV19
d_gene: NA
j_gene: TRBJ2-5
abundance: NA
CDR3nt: TGTGCCAGTAGTACTACGCCCGGGGAGACCCAGTACTTC
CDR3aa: CASSTTPGETQYF

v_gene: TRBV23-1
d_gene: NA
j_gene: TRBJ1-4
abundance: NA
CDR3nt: TGCGCCAGCAGTCAGGGGACTAATGAAAAACTGTTTTTT
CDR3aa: CASSQGTNEKLFF

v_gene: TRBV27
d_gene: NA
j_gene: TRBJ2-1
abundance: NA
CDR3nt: TGTGCCAGCAGTCCCTTTGTAGCCTACAATGAGCAGTTCTTC
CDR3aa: CASSPFVAYNEQFF

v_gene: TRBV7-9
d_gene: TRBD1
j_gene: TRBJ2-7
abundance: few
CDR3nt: TGTGCCAGCAGCCATACGGACAGGGGGGACTACGAGCAGTACTTC
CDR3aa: CASSHTDRGDYEQYF

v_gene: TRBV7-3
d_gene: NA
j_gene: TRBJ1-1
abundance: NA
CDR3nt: TGTGCCAGCAGCCTACAGCTGAACACTGAAGCTTTCTTT
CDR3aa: CASSLQLNTEAFF

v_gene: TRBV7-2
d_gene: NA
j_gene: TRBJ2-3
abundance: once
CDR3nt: TGTGCCAGCAGCCCCACTCTCGCAACAGATACGCAGTATTTT
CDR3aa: CASSPTLATDTQYF

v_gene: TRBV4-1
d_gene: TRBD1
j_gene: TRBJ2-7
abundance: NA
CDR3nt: TGCGCCAGCAGCCAAGTGACAGGGGGCGCGTACGAGCAGTACTTC
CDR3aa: CASSQVTGGAYEQYF

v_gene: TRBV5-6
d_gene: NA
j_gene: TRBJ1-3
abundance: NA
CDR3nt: TGTGCCAGCAGCCCCGCGCCCGTTTTTGGAAACACCATATATTTT
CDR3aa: CASSPAPVFGNTIYF

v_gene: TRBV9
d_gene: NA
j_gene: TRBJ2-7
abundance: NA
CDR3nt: TGTGCCAGCAGCGCGGGACTTCAAGGCTACGAGCAGTACTTC
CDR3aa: CASSAGLQGYEQYF

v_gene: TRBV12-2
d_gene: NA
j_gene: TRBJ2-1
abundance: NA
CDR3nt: TGTGCAAGTCGCTTAGGGCCAGGGACCTTTGGGGGTTCCTACAATGAGCAGTTCTTC
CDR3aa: CASRLGPGTFGGSYNEQFF

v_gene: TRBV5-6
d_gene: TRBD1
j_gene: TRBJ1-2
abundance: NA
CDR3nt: TGTGCCAGCAGCTTAGGGGACAGCTATGGCTACACCTTC
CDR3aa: CASSLGDSYGYTF

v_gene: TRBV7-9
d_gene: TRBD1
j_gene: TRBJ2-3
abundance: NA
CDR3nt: TGTGCCAGCAGCTTAAACAGGGGAGAGACAGATACGCAGTATTTT
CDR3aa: CASSLNRGETDTQYF

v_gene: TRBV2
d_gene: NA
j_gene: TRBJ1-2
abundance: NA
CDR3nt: TGTGCCAGCAGTTGGACGGGGAACTATGGCTACACCTTC
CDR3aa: CASSWTGNYGYTF

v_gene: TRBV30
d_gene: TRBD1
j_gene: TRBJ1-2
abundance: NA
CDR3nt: TGTGCCTGGAGTGCCCTCAAGGGACAGGGAGGCTATGGCTACACCTTC
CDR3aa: CAWSALKGQGGYGYTF

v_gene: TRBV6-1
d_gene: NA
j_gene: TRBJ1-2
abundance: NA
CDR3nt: TGTGCCAGCAGTCCCAGGGGAGGCCGTGGCTACACCTTC
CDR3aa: CASSPRGGRGYTF

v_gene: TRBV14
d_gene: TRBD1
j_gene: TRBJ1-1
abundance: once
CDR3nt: TGTGCCAGCAGCCTTCTTCCGGGACAGGGATTCTCTGAAGCTTTCTTT
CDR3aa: CASSLLPGQGFSEAFF

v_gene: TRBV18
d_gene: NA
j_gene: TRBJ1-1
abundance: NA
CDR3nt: TGTGCCAGCTCACCTGGGGCGGGCACTGAAGCTTTCTTT
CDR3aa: CASSPGAGTEAFF

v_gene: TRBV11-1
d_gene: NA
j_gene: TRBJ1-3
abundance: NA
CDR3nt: TGTGCCAGCAGCCCGACAGACTCTGGAAACACCATATATTTT
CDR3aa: CASSPTDSGNTIYF

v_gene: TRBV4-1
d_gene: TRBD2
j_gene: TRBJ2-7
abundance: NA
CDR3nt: TGCGCCAGCAGCCAAGTACAGCGGGACTACGAGCAGTACTTC
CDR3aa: CASSQVQRDYEQYF

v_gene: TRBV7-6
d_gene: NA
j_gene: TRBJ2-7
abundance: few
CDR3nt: TGTGCCAGCAGCCAGATCGCGGGGGCGGTCTACGAGCAGTACTTC
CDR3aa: CASSQIAGAVYEQYF

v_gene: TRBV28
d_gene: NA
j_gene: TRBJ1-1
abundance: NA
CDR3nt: TGTGCCAGCAGCCGACACGGCAGCTTGAACACTGAAGCTTTCTTT
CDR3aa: CASSRHGSLNTEAFF

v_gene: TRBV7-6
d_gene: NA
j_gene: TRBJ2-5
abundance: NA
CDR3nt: TGTGCCAGCAGCCGCTTCGGGGGCCGGGAGACCCAGTACTTC
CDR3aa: CASSRFGGRETQYF

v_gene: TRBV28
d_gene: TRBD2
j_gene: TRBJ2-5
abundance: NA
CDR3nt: TGTGCCAGCAGTTCAATAGCGGGCGCGGAGACCCAGTACTTC
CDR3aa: CASSSIAGAETQYF

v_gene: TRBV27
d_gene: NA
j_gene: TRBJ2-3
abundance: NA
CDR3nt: TGTGCCAGCAGCTACTTGACGACAGATACGCAGTATTTT
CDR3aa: CASSYLTTDTQYF

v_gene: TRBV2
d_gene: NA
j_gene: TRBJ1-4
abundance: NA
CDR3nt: TGTGCCAGCCAGACAGCCGCAACTAATGAAAAACTGTTTTTT
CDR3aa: CASQTAATNEKLFF

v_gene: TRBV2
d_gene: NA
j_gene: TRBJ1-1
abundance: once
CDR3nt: TGTGCCAGCAGTGATGAAGAGGGCAGGGGCACATCTGAAGCTTTCTTT
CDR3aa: CASSDEEGRGTSEAFF

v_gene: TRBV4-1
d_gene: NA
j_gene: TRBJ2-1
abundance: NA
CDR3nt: TGCGCCAGCAGCTCTCCCGGGACTTCCGATGAGCAGTTCTTC
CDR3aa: CASSSPGTSDEQFF

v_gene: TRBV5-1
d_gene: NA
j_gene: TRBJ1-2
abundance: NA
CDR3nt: TGCGCCAGCAGCACCCAACGGTCAGGGGCTATCGACGGCTACACCTTC
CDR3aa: CASSTQRSGAIDGYTF

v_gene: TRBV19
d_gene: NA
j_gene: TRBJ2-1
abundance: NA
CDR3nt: TGTGCCAGTAGTATTGGGTTAGTCTCCTACAATGAGCAGTTCTTC
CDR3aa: CASSIGLVSYNEQFF

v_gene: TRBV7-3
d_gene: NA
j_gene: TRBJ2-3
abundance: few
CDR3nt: TGTGCCAGCAGCCCCCCTGGGTTCTCAGATACGCAGTATTTT
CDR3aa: CASSPPGFSDTQYF

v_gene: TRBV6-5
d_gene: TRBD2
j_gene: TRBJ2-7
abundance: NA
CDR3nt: TGTGCCAGCAGTTACTCGACTAGCGGGGGTCTCGACGAGCAGTACTTC
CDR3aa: CASSYSTSGGLDEQYF

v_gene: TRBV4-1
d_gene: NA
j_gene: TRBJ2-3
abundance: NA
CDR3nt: TGCGCCAGCAGCCAAGGGTCCTATTCGGATACGCAGTATTTT
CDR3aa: CASSQGSYSDTQYF

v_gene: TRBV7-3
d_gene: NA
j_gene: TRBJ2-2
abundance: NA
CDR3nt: TGTGCCAGCGCGGTGGGAGGCACCGGGGAGCTGTTTTTT
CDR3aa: CASAVGGTGELFF

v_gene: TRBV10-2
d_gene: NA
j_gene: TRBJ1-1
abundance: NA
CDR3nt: TGCGCCAGCAGTGGGCACAGGGACGGGACTGAAGCTTTCTTT
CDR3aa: CASSGHRDGTEAFF

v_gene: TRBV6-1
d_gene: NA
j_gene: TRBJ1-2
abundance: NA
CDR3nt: TGTGCCAGCACTCCTACTGGTTTCTATGGCTACACCTTC
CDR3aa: CASTPTGFYGYTF

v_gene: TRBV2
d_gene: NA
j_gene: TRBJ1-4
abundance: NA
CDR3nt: TGTGCCAGCAGTGCTTCAGGACCAGGGGAAAAACTGTTTTTT
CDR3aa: CASSASGPGEKLFF

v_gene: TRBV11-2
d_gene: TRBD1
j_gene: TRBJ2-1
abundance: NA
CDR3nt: TGTGCCAGCAGCTACGGACAGGGGGGAAGCTCCTACAATGAGCAGTTCTTC
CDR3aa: CASSYGQGGSSYNEQFF

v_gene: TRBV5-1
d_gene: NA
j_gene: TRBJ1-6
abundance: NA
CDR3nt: TGCGCCAGCAGCTTGGCCCCAAAGGGGAGCTCCTATAATTCACCCCTCCACTTT
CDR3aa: CASSLAPKGSSYNSPLHF

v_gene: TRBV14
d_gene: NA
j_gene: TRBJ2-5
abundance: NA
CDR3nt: TGTGCCAGCAGCCCTAGGCGGGGGCGTGAGGAGACCCAGTACTTC
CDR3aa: CASSPRRGREETQYF

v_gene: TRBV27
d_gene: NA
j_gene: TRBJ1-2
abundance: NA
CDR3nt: TGTGCCAGCAGTTTAGGGCCGAACTATGGCTACACCTTC
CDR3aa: CASSLGPNYGYTF

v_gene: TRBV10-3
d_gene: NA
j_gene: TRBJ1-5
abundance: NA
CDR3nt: TGTGCCATCAGTGAGAACAGGGATCAGCCCCAGCATTTT
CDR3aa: CAISENRDQPQHF

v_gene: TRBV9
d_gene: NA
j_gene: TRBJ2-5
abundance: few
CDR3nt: TGTGCCAGCAGCACCCGGGCAGGGTCAGAGACCCAGTACTTC
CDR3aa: CASSTRAGSETQYF

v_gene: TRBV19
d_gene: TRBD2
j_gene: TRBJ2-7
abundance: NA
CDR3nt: TGTGCCAGTAGCCCCCTGATGAGCGGGGGATCCTACGAGCAGTACTTC
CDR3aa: CASSPLMSGGSYEQYF

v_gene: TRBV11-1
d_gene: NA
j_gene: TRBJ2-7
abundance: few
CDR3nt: TGTGCCAGCAGCTCAAAAGGACTCTACGAGCAGTACTTC
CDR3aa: CASSSKGLYEQYF

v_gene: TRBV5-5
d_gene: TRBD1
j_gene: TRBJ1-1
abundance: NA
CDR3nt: TGTGCCAGCAGCTCGACAGGGGCTAACACTGAAGCTTTCTTT
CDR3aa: CASSSTGANTEAFF

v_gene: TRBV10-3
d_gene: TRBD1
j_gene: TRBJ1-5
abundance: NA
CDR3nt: TGTGCCGGGGGGACAGGTGATAGCAATCAGCCCCAGCATTTT
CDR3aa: CAGGTGDSNQPQHF

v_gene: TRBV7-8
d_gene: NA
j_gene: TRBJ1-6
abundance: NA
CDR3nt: TGTGCCAGCAGCCTTAGCGGAAGAACCCAGGGGATAGGGATTCATTCACCCCTCCACTTT
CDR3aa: CASSLSGRTQGIGIHSPLHF

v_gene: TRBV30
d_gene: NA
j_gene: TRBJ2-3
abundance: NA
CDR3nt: TGTGCCTGGAAGTTTGGGGGACCAACAGATACGCAGTATTTT
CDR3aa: CAWKFGGPTDTQYF

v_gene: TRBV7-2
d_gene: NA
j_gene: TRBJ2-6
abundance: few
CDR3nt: TGTGCCAGCAGCCCGCTGAGGGGTGGGTGGGCCAACGTCCTGACTTTC
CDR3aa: CASSPLRGGWANVLTF

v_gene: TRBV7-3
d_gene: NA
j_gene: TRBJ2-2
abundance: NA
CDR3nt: TGTGCCAGCAGCACCCTACCGGTAACGAACACCGGGGAGCTGTTTTTT
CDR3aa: CASSTLPVTNTGELFF

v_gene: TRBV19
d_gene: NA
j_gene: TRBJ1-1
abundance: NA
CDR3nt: TGTGCCAGTAGTAAGGATAGGGGCACCCGAATGAACACTGAAGCTTTCTTT
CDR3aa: CASSKDRGTRMNTEAFF

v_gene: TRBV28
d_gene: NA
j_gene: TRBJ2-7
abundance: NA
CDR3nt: TGTGCCAGCGCAAGAAGGGACTTGGGCTACGAGCAGTACTTC
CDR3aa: CASARRDLGYEQYF

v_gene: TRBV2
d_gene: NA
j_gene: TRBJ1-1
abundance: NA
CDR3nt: TGTGCCAGCAGTGAAGAGCGGGAATACACTGAAGCTTTCTTT
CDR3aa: CASSEEREYTEAFF

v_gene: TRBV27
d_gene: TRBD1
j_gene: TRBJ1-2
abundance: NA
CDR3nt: TGTGCCAGCAGTTCGGACAGGAACTATGGCTACACCTTC
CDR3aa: CASSSDRNYGYTF

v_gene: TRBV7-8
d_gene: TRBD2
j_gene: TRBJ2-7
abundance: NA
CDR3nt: TGTGCCAGCAGCTTACTAAGGTTCGAGCGGGGGGAAAATCTTAGGTGGAGAGAGCAGTACTTC
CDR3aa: CASSLLRFERGENLRWREQYF

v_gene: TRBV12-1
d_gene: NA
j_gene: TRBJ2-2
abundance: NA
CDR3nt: TGTGCCAGCAGCTTGGGGGAGACTAGCGGGGGCGCCCCCGCCGGGGAGCTGTTTTTT
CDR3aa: CASSLGETSGGAPAGELFF

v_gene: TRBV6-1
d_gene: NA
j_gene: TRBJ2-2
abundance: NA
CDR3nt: TGTGCCAGCACCCCTAGCGCCTACACCGGGGAGCTGTTTTTT
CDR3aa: CASTPSAYTGELFF

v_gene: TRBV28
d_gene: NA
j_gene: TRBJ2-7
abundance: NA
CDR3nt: TGTGCCAGCAGTTTACCTTATGACGAGCAGTACTTC
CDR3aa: CASSLPYDEQYF

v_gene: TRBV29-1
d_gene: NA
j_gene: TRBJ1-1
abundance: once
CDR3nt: TGCAGCGGCCTTGGGGGGGACGTGAACACTGAAGCTTTCTTT
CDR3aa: CSGLGGDVNTEAFF